These 28 T cell receptor beta chains were sequenced from one sample in a study of glioma-infiltrating T cells. Amplification of TCR alpha and beta CDR3 regions from RNA used iRepertoire nested multiplex PCR. Each CDR3 protein is one row after TCRdb ran MiXCR on the multiplex PCR reads. Of fewer than 200,000 distinct CDR3 sequences listed, 32% are singletons. The sequenced sample consisted of glioma tissue, nonneoplastic brain tissue, or PBMCs (not recorded which). The receptors were gathered from a human donor with low-grade glioma or glioblastoma, undergoing nonglioma brain surgery, or in good health (not recorded which).

This chain connects TRBV24-1 to TRBJ1-6; D unclear. Germline V lookup: CDR1 KGHDR, CDR2 SFDVKD. With 0 bases removed from V and 0 bases from J, the gap between germline ends came to 8 bases. The CDR3 consists of 17 residues. CDR3 amino acids: CATSDLRKSSYNSPLHF. The CDR3 coding sequence is TGTGCCACCAGTGATTTGAGAAAGAGCTCCTATAATTCACCCCTCCACTTT.

This rearrangement joins TRBV20-1 to TRBJ2-7; D unresolved. CDR3 length equals 12 residues. V lost 5 bases and J 3 bases, leaving 11 bases between the germline ends. CDR1 is DFQATT, CDR2 SNEGSKA, per germline (reference sequence). CDR3 protein: CSAPTDLYEQYF. The CDR3 DNA sequence: TGCAGTGCTCCAACGGACCTCTACGAGCAGTACTTC.

Turning to this clonotype: A much larger clone sits a single nucleotide away, making a read error possible. V is TRBV19 and J is TRBJ1-2, with unresolved D. Germline lookup yields CDR1 LNHDA and CDR2 SQIVND (reference sequence). CDR3 length: 13 residues. Here the CDR3 DNA reads TGTACCAGTACCCGAGGTGGGGACTATGGCTACACCTTC. This translates into CTSTRGGDYGYTF.

The genes are TRBV5-1 and TRBJ2-3, with 11 bases matching TRBD2. Trimming cost V 5 bases and J 5 bases; bases outside gene matches: 4. CDR1 is SGHRS and CDR2 is YFSETQ in the germline V gene. The CDR3 runs to 14 residues. Here the CDR3 DNA reads TGCGCCAGCAGACTAGCGGGAGTTGGAGATACGCAGTATTTT. It yields the protein CASRLAGVGDTQYF.

The chain is built from TRBV10-3 and TRBJ1-2, with 7 nucleotides matching TRBD1. The CDR3 contains 16 residues. Germline V lookup: CDR1 ENHRY, CDR2 SYGVKD. J lost 4 bases, V lost 10 bases, and 18 bases had no gene match. The CDR3 sequence is CATSPQRPRQGYGYTF. The CDR3 region has the DNA TGTGCCACTTCACCTCAAAGACCGAGACAGGGCTATGGCTACACCTTC.

This chain uses TRBV3-1 with TRBJ2-7; 8 nucleotides align to TRBD2. The CDR3 has 15 amino acids. J gave up 2 bases and V 2 bases, and 5 bases lay outside the gene matches. CDR1 and CDR2 (germline): LGHDT, YNNKEL (reference sequence). CDR3 region: CASSQTSGSPYEQYF. The CDR3 DNA reads TGTGCCAGCAGCCAAACAAGCGGGAGTCCCTACGAGCAGTACTTC.

The table lists this clonotype with many counts. The V and J genes are TRBV6-1 and TRBJ2-7; tentatively, D is TRBD2 (6 bases). Trimming took 5 bases from V and 7 from J, leaving 15 bases between them. Germline V gives CDR1 MNHNS, CDR2 SASEGT. This CDR3 is 13 amino acids long. CDR3 in DNA: TGTGCCAGCAGTCCCTTGGCCGCGGGGGAGCAGTACTTC. Its protein is CASSPLAAGEQYF.

The genes are TRBV7-9 and TRBJ2-1, with 7 bases lining up with TRBD2. The CDR3 is 15 residues long. The germline gives CDR1 SEHNR, CDR2 FQNEAQ (reference sequence). V shed 1 base and J 4 bases; nucleotides not matched to a gene: 4. The CDR3 nucleotides read TGTGCCAGCAGCTTAGACAGCGGGACGTACAATGAGCAGTTCTTC. It codes for CASSLDSGTYNEQFF.

Turning to this clonotype: It may be a read error: a sequence one base away is much more abundant. The genes are TRBV7-2 and TRBJ1-5; D not certain. Germline V gene sequence: CDR1 SGHTA, CDR2 FQGNSA. The CDR3 extends over 12 amino acids. Written as DNA, the CDR3 is TGTGCCAGCAGCTTAGGGGTTCAGACCCAGCATTTT. Translating it yields CASSLGVQTQHF.

This clonotype was counted between two and nine times. The J gene is TRBJ1-4, the V gene TRBV7-2; tentative D call: TRBD1 (5 bases). Deletions cut 6 bases from V and 0 bases from J, with 11 bases between. There are 15 residues in the CDR3. CDR1 is SGHTA and CDR2 is FQGNSA in the germline V gene. The CDR3 sequence is CASSTQGATNEKLFF. Written as DNA, the CDR3 is TGTGCCAGCAGTACTCAGGGTGCAACTAATGAAAAACTGTTTTTT.

This clonotype was seen repeatedly, ten times or more. The chain is built from TRBV20-1 and TRBJ2-1; 9 bases are shared with TRBD2. Per germline, CDR1 DFQATT and CDR2 SNEGSKA (reference sequence). The CDR3 has 12 residues. The V segment lost 7 bases and the J segment 8 bases; nucleotides outside the gene matches: 6. For the CDR3, the DNA is TGCAGTGTGGCGGGAGGGTTAGATGAGCAGTTCTTC. Its protein is CSVAGGLDEQFF.

This clonotype was seen a handful of times. CDR3 coding DNA: TGCGCCAGCAGCCAAATCCTCGGCTCCTACAATGAGCAGTTCTTC. Protein product: CASSQILGSYNEQFF. This rearrangement joins TRBV4-3 to TRBJ2-1; D not resolved. This CDR3 region has 15 residues. Germline CDR1 is LGHNA and CDR2 is YSLEER. Trimming shortened V by 2 bases and J by 0 bases, and 8 bases separated the two germline ends.

This clonotype showed up many times. The gene calls are TRBV7-2 and TRBJ2-5, with 12 bases identical to TRBD2. Trimming took 7 bases from V and 5 from J; bases not matched to a gene: 8. The germline gives CDR1 SGHTA, CDR2 FQGNSA. The CDR3 sequence is 15 residues long. CDR3 in DNA: TGTGCCAGCAACCCTAGCACTAGCGGGGGGGAGACCCAGTACTTC. As protein: CASNPSTSGGETQYF.

This clonotype was seen ten or more times. The rearrangement uses TRBV4-1 and TRBJ1-5, with TRBD1 matching over 9 bases. The CDR3 has 15 residues. Per germline, CDR1 MGHRA and CDR2 YSYEKL. Germline trimming cut 4 bases from V and 1 base from J; bases unmatched to any gene: 2. The DNA of the CDR3 is TGCGCCAGCAGCCCACAGGGGGCAAGCAATCAGCCCCAGCATTTT. Translating it yields CASSPQGASNQPQHF.

This clonotype was seen at least ten times. The chain links TRBV12-5 to TRBJ1-1; possibly TRBD1 for D (6 bases). Trimming took off 6 bases at V and 0 bases at J, with 11 bases between the two ends. CDR3 size: 14 residues. From germline, CDR1 is LGHNT and CDR2 FRNRAP. The CDR3 protein is CASGDSNMNTEAFF. CDR3 nucleotide sequence: TGTGCTAGTGGGGACAGTAACATGAACACTGAAGCTTTCTTT.

To note about this clonotype: Given a much more abundant clone one base away, this may be a read error. Because it lacks the conserved phenylalanine or tryptophan at the end, this CDR3 is likely a read error. The chain uses TRBV7-9 and TRBJ2-5, with 7 positions matching TRBD2. This CDR3 has 15 residues. Germline CDR1 reads SEHNR; CDR2 reads FQNEAQ (reference sequence). The V segment lost 4 bases and the J segment 1 base; nucleotides outside the gene matches: 6. The CDR3 DNA follows: TGTGCCAGCAGCTCCCTGGCGGGAGCCCAAGAGACCCAGTACTTA. Translation gives CASSSLAGAQETQYL.

A remark on this clonotype: It may be a read error: a sequence one base away is much more abundant. This chain connects TRBV2 to TRBJ1-2, with D unresolved. Germline V gene data show CDR1 as SNHLY and CDR2 as FYNNEI. Trimming stripped 3 bases from V and 6 bases from J, with 11 bases between. The length of the CDR3 is 13 residues. The DNA for the CDR3 is TGTGCCAGCAGTGACGGGCCCAACCATGGCTACACCTTC. It codes for CASSDGPNHGYTF.

This clonotype has a count of ten or more. V is TRBV7-9 and J is TRBJ1-1; D gene uncertain. V was trimmed by 0 bases and J by 4 bases, leaving 6 bases between them. The CDR3 is 13 residues long. CDR1 SEHNR and CDR2 FQNEAQ come from the germline V gene (reference sequence). The CDR3 region is CASSLAEGTEAFF. As DNA, the CDR3 is TGTGCCAGCAGCTTAGCTGAGGGCACTGAAGCTTTCTTT.

CDR3 bases: TGTGCCACGAGCGGGGGGATAGATCAGTACTTC. Encoded protein: CATSGGIDQYF. This chain joins TRBV6-2 or TRBV6-3 and TRBJ2-4; 9 nucleotides line up with TRBD2. The V segment lost 10 bases and the J segment 12 bases; nucleotides outside the gene matches: 7. Germline V gene data show CDR1 as MNHEY and CDR2 as SVGEGT. The CDR3 runs to 11 residues.

V and J are TRBV19 and TRBJ2-3, with 7 bases identical to TRBD1. This CDR3 has 14 residues. CDR1 LNHDA and CDR2 SQIVND come from the germline V gene (reference sequence). CDR3 residues: CVSSTGVGTDTQYF. CDR3 coding DNA: TGTGTTAGTAGTACAGGGGTCGGCACAGATACGCAGTATTTT.

This clonotype was recorded a few times. The chain joins TRBV7-9 to TRBJ1-4; weak D call: TRBD1 (5 bases). Germline V CDR1 and CDR2: SEHNR, FQNEAQ (reference sequence). Deletions cut 2 bases from V and 7 bases from J, with 14 bases between. This CDR3 is 15 amino acids long. Here the CDR3 reads CASSLSSRESEKLFF. CDR3 bases: TGTGCCAGCAGCTTATCATCCAGGGAGAGTGAAAAACTGTTTTTT.

This clonotype appeared many times. The chain links TRBV19 to TRBJ1-1; 11 bases fit TRBD1. CDR1 and CDR2 from the germline V gene are LNHDA and SQIVND (reference sequence). The CDR3 totals 14 residues. V gave up 10 bases and J gave up 4 bases; unmatched junction bases: 8. The CDR3 DNA sequence: TGTGCCACCGAGGGGGGGACAGGGGGCACTGAAGCTTTCTTT. Translated, it gives CATEGGTGGTEAFF.

This clonotype was seen many times. This chain connects TRBV20-1 to TRBJ1-1; TRBD1 is a possible D gene (5 bases). With 8 bases removed from V and 6 bases from J, the gap between germline ends came to 19 bases. In germline, CDR1 is DFQATT, CDR2 SNEGSKA (reference sequence). The CDR3 length is 13 residues. The CDR3 reads CSTQSRGNPEAFF. The DNA for the CDR3 is TGCAGTACCCAGAGTCGGGGGAATCCTGAAGCTTTCTTT.

In the case of this clonotype: The missing conserved phenylalanine or tryptophan at the end of this CDR3 makes a read error likely. This rearrangement joins TRBV20-1 to TRBJ2-3; no firm D call. Germline CDR1 and CDR2: DFQATT and SNEGSKA (reference sequence). This CDR3 comprises 13 residues. V shed 0 bases and J shed 4 bases, with 8 bases lying between them. CDR3 nucleotides: TGCAGTGCTAGAGAGTACATCGCAGATACGCAGTATCTT. Its translation is CSAREYIADTQYL.

The chain combines TRBV11-2 with TRBJ2-3; the match to TRBD2 covers 9 bases. The CDR3 spans 18 residues. V was clipped by 2 bases and J by 3 bases; unmatched bases: 12. The V gene's germline CDR1 is SGHAT and CDR2 FQNNGV. As DNA, the CDR3 is TGTGCCAGCAGCTTAAGGGGGGCGGGAGGGCCCTTGACAGATACGCAGTATTTT. It yields the protein CASSLRGAGGPLTDTQYF.

This clonotype was picked up many times. This chain joins TRBV28 and TRBJ1-1; 9 bases match TRBD1. The CDR3 totals 18 residues. J was trimmed by 3 bases and V by 6 bases; bases with no gene match: 17. Germline V lookup: CDR1 MDHEN, CDR2 SYDVKM. Written as DNA, the CDR3 is TGTGCCAGCAGCCATCCGGGACAGGGCCCCGAGTCGGACACTGAAGCTTTCTTT. Translation gives CASSHPGQGPESDTEAFF. The full variable domain, its missing parts supplied by reference TRBV28 and TRBJ1-1, is DVKVTQSSRYLVKRTGEKVFLECVQDMDHENMFWYRQDPGLGLRLIYFSYDVKMKEKGDIPEGYSVSREKKERFSLILESASTNQTSMYLCASSHPGQGPESDTEAFFGQGTRLTVV.

Many counts were recorded for this clonotype. The chain joins TRBV7-2 to TRBJ1-1; 7 nucleotides line up with TRBD1. V shed 0 bases and J 1 base; nucleotides not matched to a gene: 5. The CDR3 has 16 residues. The germline V gene has CDR1 SGHTA and CDR2 FQGNSA. CDR3 DNA sequence: TGTGCCAGCAGCTTAGCCGGGACAGCTACGAACACTGAAGCTTTCTTT. Translated: CASSLAGTATNTEAFF.

This clonotype was recorded at least ten times. The CDR3 region is CASSLSGQLKGNTEAFF. The CDR3 DNA follows: TGTGCCAGCAGCTTGTCGGGACAACTCAAGGGGAACACTGAAGCTTTCTTT. The chain links TRBV5-4 to TRBJ1-1; tentatively, D is TRBD1 (6 bases). The CDR3 is 17 amino acids. The ends were cut back, 1 base at V and 1 base at J, with 17 bases in the middle. Per germline, CDR1 SGHNT and CDR2 YYREEE (reference sequence).